This T cell receptor beta chain was recorded in a study of blood T cell repertoires in COVID-19. Study details: Spain, Italy and the United States supplied samples that represented acute and convalescent COVID-19.

The age range of participants was 18 to 89 years, with residence in about 25 US areas. Original analysis: Reference gene primers were amplified, and this amplification served to estimate nucleated cell counts. The data were produced by immunoSEQ multiplex PCR, yet TCRdb's version contains in-frame clones alone and is incomplete. Clone size and the V and J calls come from that table; the DNA yielded D and trimming. The sample contains about 200,000 clones, roughly 82% of which appear only once. This clone was counted between two and nine times. The sequenced sample consisted of PBMCs or T cells enriched from blood (not recorded which). This TCR came from a man aged 40-49 years with acute COVID-19.

This CDR3 is CASSLASGSEQYF. CDR3 coding DNA: TGTGCCAGCAGCTTAGCTTCCGGGTCCGAGCAGTACTTC. The chain carries TRBV7-9 and TRBJ2-7; no firm D call. V lost 0 bases and J 6 bases, leaving 9 bases between the germline ends. Germline V lookup: CDR1 SEHNR, CDR2 FQNEAQ (reference sequence). This CDR3 has 13 amino acids.